Following are 24 T cell receptor beta chains from one sample sequenced in a study of regulatory T cells in long-lasting Graves disease (dated by TCRdb to the early 2020s). Per the publication, the time point label means: persistent/refractory GD, antithyroid drugs over 5 years with positive TRAb. For both TCR sequencing and RNA sequencing, RNA was extracted from PBMCs in TRIzol. The method behind the library was multiplex PCR. The sequencing machine was an Illumina HiSeq 4000. iRepertoire HTBI primers and Arm-PCR amplification of CDR3 regions were used to construct TCR beta libraries. TCRdb itself trimmed the public reads at Q25 with fastp, ran MiXCR and retained productive beta chains. Records with the same CDR3 protein are collapsed into one entry carrying the most frequent genes and DNA. This sample holds some 330,000 distinct CDR3 sequences; approximately 23% were observed only once. In total, the top ten clones hold roughly a quarter of the sample.

The sequencing here drew on peripheral blood mononuclear cells (PBMCs), taken when the disease was refractory, from a patient treated with antithyroid drugs. The receptors were gathered from a woman aged 40 to 55 with Graves disease. Donor details come from another sample of the same person, matched by shared clones.

This clonotype showed up many times. The V gene is TRBV6-2 or TRBV6-3, the J gene TRBJ2-7, with a tentative D call TRBD2 (6 bases). Germline V CDR1 and CDR2: MNHEY, SVGEGT. The CDR3 loop spans 13 amino acids. The V and J ends lost 1 base and 6 bases respectively, with 10 bases between them. The CDR3 here is CASSYWKAGEQYF. The CDR3 DNA follows: TGTGCCAGCAGTTACTGGAAAGCGGGCGAGCAGTACTTC.

The V gene is TRBV10-1, the J gene TRBJ2-1, with 10 bases fitting TRBD2. The germline gives CDR1 WNHNN, CDR2 SYGVQD (reference sequence). V lost 9 bases and J lost 4; bases outside the gene matches: 9. The CDR3 totals 15 residues. In nucleotides, the CDR3 is TGCGCCAGGACCACGAGCGGGAGGGGTTACAATGAGCAGTTCTTC. This codes for CARTTSGRGYNEQFF.

This clonotype was seen only a few times. This rearrangement joins TRBV5-1 to TRBJ1-4, with D perhaps TRBD1 (5 bases). With 3 bases removed from V and 2 bases from J, the gap between germline ends came to 11 bases. Germline V gene sequence: CDR1 SGHRS, CDR2 YFSETQ. The CDR3 runs 15 residues. The CDR3 DNA follows: TGCGCCAGCAGCTCGGAGGGGTCGACTAATGAAAAACTGTTTTTT. It encodes CASSSEGSTNEKLFF.

The genes are TRBV19 and TRBJ2-2; 11 bases align to TRBD2. The germline CDR1 and CDR2 sequences are LNHDA and SQIVND (reference sequence). Trimming cost V 2 bases and J 0 bases; bases outside gene matches: 2. This CDR3 is 17 amino acids long. The CDR3 nucleotides are TGTGCCAGTAGTATAAAGACTAGCGGGACGAACACCGGGGAGCTGTTTTTT. Its translation: CASSIKTSGTNTGELFF.

This clonotype was detected many times. This sequence joins TRBV29-1 and TRBJ2-5, with D perhaps matching TRBD2 (6 bases). CDR1 is SQVTM and CDR2 is ANQGSEA in the germline V gene. The ends were cut back, 1 base at V and 5 bases at J, with 8 bases in the middle. The CDR3 totals 12 residues. CDR3 nucleotides: TGCAGCGTTGAAGGGGGGGATGAGACCCAGTACTTC. Its protein is CSVEGGDETQYF.

A few counts support this clonotype. The chain joins TRBV2 to TRBJ2-1, with unresolved D. Trimming removed 7 bases at V and 6 bases at J, with 13 bases between. CDR1 SNHLY and CDR2 FYNNEI come from the germline V gene. This CDR3 has 13 residues. The CDR3 nucleotides read TGTGCCAGCAAAAGGACGTACACCAATGAGCAGTTCTTC. This gives the protein CASKRTYTNEQFF.

This clonotype was recorded many times. The chain has TRBV15 and TRBJ1-5; D is undetermined. The V and J ends lost 0 bases and 2 bases respectively, with 5 bases between them. The CDR3 covers 14 residues. CDR1 and CDR2 from the germline V gene are LNHNV and YYDKDF (reference sequence). This CDR3 reads CATSRDPGNQPQHF. CDR3 in DNA: TGTGCCACCAGCAGAGATCCTGGCAATCAGCCCCAGCATTTT.

This clonotype was seen repeatedly, ten times or more. The chain couples TRBV28 to TRBJ2-5, with D possibly matching TRBD2 (5 bases). Germline V CDR1 and CDR2: MDHEN, SYDVKM. Trimming removed 6 bases at V and 1 base at J, with 12 bases between. This CDR3 spans 14 amino acids. CDR3 DNA: TGTGCCAGCAGGGCCTACGGGGTCCAAGAGACCCAGTACTTC. As protein: CASRAYGVQETQYF. Variable domain in full (rest from reference TRBV28 and TRBJ2-5): DVKVTQSSRYLVKRTGEKVFLECVQDMDHENMFWYRQDPGLGLRLIYFSYDVKMKEKGDIPEGYSVSREKKERFSLILESASTNQTSMYLCASRAYGVQETQYFGPGTRLLVL.

The table lists this clonotype with a few counts. The V call is TRBV12-3 or TRBV12-4, the J call TRBJ2-3; TRBD1 or TRBD2 may be the D gene (5 bases each). The CDR3 is 18 residues long. V was pared by 1 base and J by 2 bases, with 19 bases between. The CDR3 DNA follows: TGTGCCAGCAGTTTAGACGGGACCGCCTTCGGATACACAGATACGCAGTATTTT. Translated, it gives CASSLDGTAFGYTDTQYF.

The chain uses TRBV12-3 or TRBV12-4 and TRBJ1-2, with no clear D. V lost 5 bases and J 5 bases, leaving 21 bases between the germline ends. The CDR3 sequence is 16 residues long. CDR3 DNA sequence: TGTGCCAGCAGTCCCAGGCCCTACACAGATACATATGGCTACACCTTC. Translating it yields CASSPRPYTDTYGYTF.

The V gene is TRBV10-3, the J gene TRBJ1-5; 8 bases fit TRBD1. The CDR3 is 13 amino acids. Germline CDR1 and CDR2: ENHRY and SYGVKD. Germline trimming cut 6 bases from V and 7 bases from J; bases unmatched to any gene: 5. CDR3 DNA: TGTGCCATCAGGTTGGACAGGGCACAGCCCCAGCATTTT. Residues: CAIRLDRAQPQHF.

A note on this clonotype: This may stem from a read error, because a much larger clone lies one nucleotide away. The V and J genes are TRBV28 and TRBJ1-3; tentative D call: TRBD1 (6 bases). This CDR3 spans 13 amino acids. Looked up from germline, CDR1 is MDHEN and CDR2 is SYDVKM. V was trimmed by 5 bases and J by 4 bases, leaving 9 bases between them. CDR3 DNA: TGTGCCAGCAGTACAGGGAACGGAAACACCATATATTTT. Residues: CASSTGNGNTIYF. The full variable domain, with the rest looked up from reference TRBV28 and TRBJ1-3, is DVKVTQSSRYLVKRTGEKVFLECVQDMDHENMFWYRQDPGLGLRLIYFSYDVKMKEKGDIPEGYSVSREKKERFSLILESASTNQTSMYLCASSTGNGNTIYFGEGSWLTVV.

This clonotype was observed many times. The chain joins TRBV28 to TRBJ2-7; tentative D call: TRBD1 (6 bases). This CDR3 is 11 amino acids long. Germline V lookup: CDR1 MDHEN, CDR2 SYDVKM. The CDR3, as DNA: TGTGCTACAGGGTACCGCTACGAGCAGTACTTC. Translating gives CATGYRYEQYF.

This clonotype was seen only a few times. The chain links TRBV7-2 to TRBJ2-7; D tentatively fits TRBD1 or TRBD2 (5 bases each). The CDR3 has 16 amino acids. Germline lookup yields CDR1 SGHTA and CDR2 FQGNSA. The ends were cut back, 1 base at V and 6 bases at J, with 19 bases in the middle. CDR3 loop: CASSLVLGMGVSEQYF. The DNA for the CDR3 is TGTGCCAGCAGCTTAGTATTGGGGATGGGGGTTTCCGAGCAGTACTTC.

CDR3 loop: CAIRGGSIHEAFF. The CDR3 nucleotides read TGTGCCATCAGGGGTGGCTCGATCCATGAAGCTTTCTTT. V gene TRBV10-3 combines with J gene TRBJ1-1; D gene ambiguous. Looked up from germline, CDR1 is ENHRY and CDR2 is SYGVKD. This CDR3 is 13 amino acids long. V dropped 6 bases and J dropped 7 bases, with 15 bases sitting between them.

This clonotype was found many times. The CDR3, as DNA: TGTGCCAGCAGCCCCATAGGGGGTCTGTCCACCGGGGAGCTGTTTTTT. Protein: CASSPIGGLSTGELFF. V is TRBV7-6 and J is TRBJ2-2; perhaps TRBD1 as D (6 bases). V lost 5 bases, J lost 4 bases, and 17 bases lay in between. This CDR3 spans 16 amino acids. Germline lookup yields CDR1 SGHVS and CDR2 FNYEAQ.

Remarks on this clonotype: A much bigger clone sits one base away, suggesting this may be a read error. The V and J genes are TRBV12-3 or TRBV12-4 and TRBJ2-4; 12 bases match TRBD2. The CDR3 loop spans 18 amino acids. CDR3 sequence reads: CASSLGWRLAGVKTIQYF. The CDR3 DNA follows: TGTGCCAGCAGTTTAGGCTGGAGACTAGCGGGAGTAAAAACCATTCAGTACTTC.

This clonotype was observed a handful of times. The V gene is TRBV19, the J gene TRBJ2-2; TRBD2 is a possible D gene (6 bases). V was clipped by 1 base and J by 5 bases, with 8 bases between them. This CDR3 contains 14 residues. The germline V gene has CDR1 LNHDA and CDR2 SQIVND (reference sequence). CDR3 sequence reads: CASSIVRGTGELFF. The CDR3 bases are TGTGCCAGTAGTATAGTTCGGGGGACCGGGGAGCTGTTTTTT.

This clonotype appeared many times. The chain recombines TRBV2 with TRBJ2-6; D is possibly TRBD2 (5 bases). Germline lookup yields CDR1 SNHLY and CDR2 FYNNEI. V gave up 1 base and J gave up 0 bases, with 7 bases separating them. The CDR3 loop spans 16 amino acids. DNA for the CDR3: TGTGCCAGCAGTGAAGACGGGGTCTCTGGGGCCAACGTCCTGACTTTC. This encodes CASSEDGVSGANVLTF.

The chain couples TRBV6-1 to TRBJ1-1; unclear D gene. The germline gives CDR1 MNHNS, CDR2 SASEGT. CDR3 size: 11 residues. V dropped 7 bases and J dropped 7 bases, with 10 bases sitting between them. As DNA, the CDR3 is TGTGCCAGCAAGGGTGCCTATGAAGCTTTCTTT. It encodes CASKGAYEAFF.

This clonotype was found a few times. The genes are TRBV7-9 and TRBJ2-5; maybe TRBD1 (6 bases). This CDR3 has 13 amino acids. The germline V gene has CDR1 SEHNR and CDR2 FQNEAQ (reference sequence). Trimming stripped 5 bases from V and 5 bases from J, with 12 bases between. CDR3 loop: CASSLQGFETQYF. As DNA, the CDR3 is TGTGCCAGCAGCCTACAGGGATTTGAGACCCAGTACTTC.

This clonotype was seen at least ten times. The chain employs TRBV2 and TRBJ1-1; D unclear. The CDR3 covers 14 residues. The V gene's germline CDR1 is SNHLY and CDR2 FYNNEI. The V end was cut by 1 base, the J end by 1 base, with 7 bases between. The chain's CDR3 is CASSEVNANTEAFF. For the CDR3, the DNA is TGTGCCAGCAGTGAAGTTAATGCGAACACTGAAGCTTTCTTT. The full variable domain, with the rest looked up from reference TRBV2 and TRBJ1-1, is EPEVTQTPSHQVTQMGQEVILRCVPISNHLYFYWYRQILGQKVEFLVSFYNNEISEKSEIFDDQFSVERPDGSNFTLKIRSTKLEDSAMYFCASSEVNANTEAFFGQGTRLTVV.

This clonotype was observed a single time. This chain links TRBV30 with TRBJ1-1; no clear D. The germline gives CDR1 GTSNPN, CDR2 SVGIG (reference sequence). The CDR3 is made up of 13 amino acids. Deletions cut 6 bases from V and 6 bases from J, with 17 bases between. Here the CDR3 DNA reads TGTGCCTGCGAGTCTCCTGGGGATCCTGAAGCTTTCTTT. Translating it yields CACESPGDPEAFF.

This rearrangement joins TRBV9 to TRBJ1-5; 10 positions agree with TRBD1. V was pared by 4 bases and J by 6 bases, with 7 bases of the junction left unmatched. The CDR3 contains 15 residues. CDR1 and CDR2 from the germline V gene are SGDLS and YYNGEE. The CDR3, as DNA: TGTGCCAGCAGCTGGGGGACAGGGGTTGGTCAGCCCCAGCATTTT. Its protein product is CASSWGTGVGQPQHF.